Following are 5 T cell receptor beta chains from one sample sequenced in a study of cytomegalovirus exposure and HLA in healthy donors. It was with 60 Vbeta and 13 Jbeta primers that the PCR ran. Profiling relied on immunoSEQ multiplex PCR, and the TCRdb table lists in-frame clones only, not all of them. This table has fewer than 100,000 clones, 76% appearing once. The sequenced material came from PBMCs. Receptors originate from a man aged 40-49 years in good health and CMV-seronegative.

Concerning this clone: The same CDR3 arises from other DNA sequences in this sample as well. V usage is TRBV7-8 and J usage is TRBJ2-1, with 9 bases matching TRBD2. Germline assignment: CDR1 SGHVS and CDR2 FQNEAQ. The CDR3 is 18 residues long. V shed 0 bases and J 9 bases; nucleotides not matched to a gene: 15. In DNA form, the CDR3 reads TGTGCCAGCAGCTTAGCGGCCAAGGTCGGCGGGGGGGCTGGTGAGCAGTTCTTC. It translates to CASSLAAKVGGGAGEQFF.

V usage is TRBV5-1 and J usage is TRBJ2-5; a weak D match, TRBD2 (5 bases). Germline V gene lookup returns CDR1 SGHRS and CDR2 YFSETQ. This CDR3 contains 14 residues. With 0 bases removed from V and 5 bases from J, the gap between germline ends came to 11 bases. CDR3 protein: CASSLEASRETQYF. The CDR3 region has the DNA TGCGCCAGCAGCTTGGAGGCTAGCCGGGAGACCCAGTACTTC. Drawing the rest from reference TRBV5-1 and TRBJ2-5, the complete variable domain is KAGVTQTPRYLIKTRGQQVTLSCSPISGHRSVSWYQQTPGQGLQFLFEYFSETQRNKGNFPGRFSGRQFSNSRSEMNVSTLELGDSALYLCASSLEASRETQYFGPGTRLLVL.

The V and J genes are TRBV7-2 and TRBJ1-1, with D perhaps matching TRBD1 (5 bases). Trimming pared 2 bases from V and 1 base from J, leaving 5 bases between. This CDR3 region has 13 residues. Germline V gives CDR1 SGHTA, CDR2 FQGNSA. CDR3 bases: TGTGCCAGCAGCTTACAGGGGAACACTGAAGCTTTCTTT. Protein product: CASSLQGNTEAFF.

The V and J genes are TRBV9 and TRBJ2-7; a possible D gene is TRBD1 (5 bases). This CDR3 is 15 amino acids long. The ends were cut back, 4 bases at V and 0 bases at J, with 14 bases in the middle. Germline V gives CDR1 SGDLS, CDR2 YYNGEE. CDR3: CASSTSPGNSYEQYF. The CDR3 DNA is TGTGCCAGCAGCACCAGTCCAGGGAACTCCTACGAGCAGTACTTC. Based on the CDR3 plus reference TRBV9 and TRBJ2-7, the full variable domain is DSGVTQTPKHLITATGQRVTLRCSPRSGDLSVYWYQQSLDQGLQFLIQYYNGEERAKGNILERFSAQQFPDLHSELNLSSLELGDSALYFCASSTSPGNSYEQYFGPGTRLTVT.

This chain links TRBV19 with TRBJ1-6; D gene unclear. Germline values: CDR1 LNHDA, CDR2 SQIVND (reference sequence). Trimming left V 3 bases short and J 1 base short, with 7 bases between. CDR3 length equals 15 residues. The CDR3: CASSISVSYNSPLHF. CDR3 nucleotide sequence: TGTGCCAGTAGTATCTCGGTTTCCTATAATTCACCCCTCCACTTT.